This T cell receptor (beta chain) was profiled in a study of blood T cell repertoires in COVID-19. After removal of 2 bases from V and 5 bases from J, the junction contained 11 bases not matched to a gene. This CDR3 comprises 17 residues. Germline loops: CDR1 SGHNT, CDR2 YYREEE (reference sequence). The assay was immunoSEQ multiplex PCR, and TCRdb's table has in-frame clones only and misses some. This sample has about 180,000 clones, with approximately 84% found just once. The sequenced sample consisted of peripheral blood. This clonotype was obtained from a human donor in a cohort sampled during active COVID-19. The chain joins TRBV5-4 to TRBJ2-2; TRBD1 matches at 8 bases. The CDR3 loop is CASSFGLRDRITGELFF. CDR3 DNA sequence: TGTGCCAGCAGCTTCGGGCTCCGGGACAGGATAACCGGGGAGCTGTTTTTT.